This T cell receptor beta chain originates from a study of T cell responses to AZD1222 COVID-19 vaccine. Study at large: Combined were second doses at about 4 or about 12 weeks.

The assay was immunoSEQ multiplex PCR, and TCRdb's table has in-frame clones only and misses some. The sample has some 130,000 clones; approximately 90% are singletons. Per germline, CDR1 SGHNT and CDR2 YYREEE (reference sequence). CDR3 length equals 14 residues. V shed 5 bases and J shed 5 bases, with 16 bases lying between them. To note about this clone: Its antigen is as yet unknown.

Whole-study findings and limits: Spike-specific TCR breadth and depth went up after people got two AZD1222 doses. The peak T cell response came first, and repertoires were sampled only after it. Donors skewed white British and female; clonal diversity was possibly underestimated.

This material consisted of peripheral blood, taken on day 0 of AZD1222 vaccination. The V gene is TRBV5-4, the J gene TRBJ1-1; D ambiguous. The TCR was taken from an adult in good health. The CDR3 DNA sequence: TGTGCCAGCAGGACCGGGCCCCCCGGGACTGAAGCTTTCTTT. This sequence encodes CASRTGPPGTEAFF.